This T cell receptor (beta chain) was profiled in a study of T cell responses to AZD1222 COVID-19 vaccine. Study-level information: Pooled samples include second doses given at about 4 or 12 weeks. General study findings and limits: Females made up more of the donors, who were largely white British, and clonal diversity may have come out too low.

The CDR3 loop spans 14 amino acids. Trimming removed 0 bases at V and 6 bases at J, with 9 bases between. The germline gives CDR1 SGHRS, CDR2 YFSETQ. Comments on this clone: Its target is unknown.

Only in-frame clones appear in the TCRdb table, and some are missing; sequencing was by immunoSEQ multiplex PCR. The sample has around 130,000 clones, 80% to 90% seen once. The TCR originated in an adult in good health. The V and J genes are TRBV5-1 and TRBJ2-2, with D perhaps given as TRBD1 or TRBD2 (5 bases each). The sequenced sample was peripheral blood, obtained on day 0 of AZD1222 vaccination. The DNA for the CDR3 is TGCGCCAGCAGCTTGGGAGGGGCTGCCGGGGAGCTGTTTTTT. Residues: CASSLGGAAGELFF.